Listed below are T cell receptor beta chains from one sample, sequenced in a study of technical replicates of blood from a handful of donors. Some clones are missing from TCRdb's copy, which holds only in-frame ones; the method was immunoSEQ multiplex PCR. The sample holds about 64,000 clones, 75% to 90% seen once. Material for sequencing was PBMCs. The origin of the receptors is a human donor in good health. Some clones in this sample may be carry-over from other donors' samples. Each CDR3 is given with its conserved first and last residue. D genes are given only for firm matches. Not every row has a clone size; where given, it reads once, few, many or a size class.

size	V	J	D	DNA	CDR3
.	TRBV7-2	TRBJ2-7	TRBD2	TGTGCCAGCAGCGAGAAAAGCGGGAGTTTCTACGAGCAGTACTTC	CASSEKSGSFYEQYF
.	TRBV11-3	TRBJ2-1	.	TGTGCCAGCAGCCCCCGCAATAAACAGGAGAGCTCCTACAATGAGCAGTTCTTC	CASSPRNKQESSYNEQFF
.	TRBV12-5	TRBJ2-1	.	TGTGCTAGTGGCCGCCAGGGCCAGACCTACAATGAGCAGTTCTTC	CASGRQGQTYNEQFF
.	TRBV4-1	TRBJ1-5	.	TGCGCCAGCAGCCAGAGTCCCACAGTACCCAATCAGCCCCAGCATTTT	CASSQSPTVPNQPQHF
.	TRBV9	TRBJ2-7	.	TGTGCCAGCAGCGTGGAACAGGGAAACTCCTACGAGCAGTACTTC	CASSVEQGNSYEQYF
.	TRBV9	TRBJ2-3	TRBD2	TGTGCCAGCAGCCTTAGCGGGAGCACAGATACGCAGTATTTT	CASSLSGSTDTQYF
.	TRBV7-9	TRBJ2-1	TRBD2	TGTGCCAGCAGCCCAATAGCGGGAGTATACAATGAGCAGTTCTTC	CASSPIAGVYNEQFF
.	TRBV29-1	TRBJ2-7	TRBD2	TGCAGCGTTGTCTCTAGCGGGAGGGCCCTCGGCGAGCAGTACTTC	CSVVSSGRALGEQYF
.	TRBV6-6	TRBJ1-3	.	TGTGCCAGCAGTTTCGCGAGAGGTGGAAACACCATATATTTT	CASSFARGGNTIYF
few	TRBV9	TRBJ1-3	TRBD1	TGTGCCAGCAGCGTAGCCATGGGGACAGGATCTTGGGGAAACACCATATATTTT	CASSVAMGTGSWGNTIYF
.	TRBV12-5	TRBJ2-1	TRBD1	TGTGCTAGTGGACAGGGGACAGGGCGGCGAAATGAGCAGTTCTTC	CASGQGTGRRNEQFF
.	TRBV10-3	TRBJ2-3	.	TGTGCCGTAACAGGCACAGATACGCAGTATTTT	CAVTGTDTQYF
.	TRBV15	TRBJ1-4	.	TGTGCCACCAGCCCCCCCAGGGATGAAAAACTGTTTTTT	CATSPPRDEKLFF
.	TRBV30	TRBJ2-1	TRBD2	TGTGCCTGGCGCGGGACTAGCGGAGAAAGGGGCTACAATGAGCAGTTCTTC	CAWRGTSGERGYNEQFF
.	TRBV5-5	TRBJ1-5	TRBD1	TGTGCCAGCAGCCCTCTACATGGACAGGGAATAAGCAATCAGCCCCAGCATTTT	CASSPLHGQGISNQPQHF
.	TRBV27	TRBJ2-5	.	TGTGCCAGCCGGGGATTTTCGACCCTCCGGGAGACCCAGTACTTC	CASRGFSTLRETQYF
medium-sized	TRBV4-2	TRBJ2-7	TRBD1	TGTGCCAGCAGCCAGGATGGGGACAGGGGGAGTGAGCAGTACTTC	CASSQDGDRGSEQYF
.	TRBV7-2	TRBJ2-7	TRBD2	TGTGCCAGCAGTCAAACTAGCGGGCCGACCTACGAGCAGTACTTC	CASSQTSGPTYEQYF
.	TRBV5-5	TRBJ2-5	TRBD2	TGTGCCAGCAGCTTGGAGTCTAGCGGGGTCGGGACCCAGTACTTC	CASSLESSGVGTQYF
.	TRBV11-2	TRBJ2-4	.	TGTGCCAGCAGCTTCAGGGGTAAAAACATTCAGTACTTC	CASSFRGKNIQYF
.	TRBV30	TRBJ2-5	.	TGTGCCTGGAGTGTACAGTCCGAGACCCAGTACTTC	CAWSVQSETQYF
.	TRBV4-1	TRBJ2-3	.	TGCGCCAGCAGCCAAGGGAGCGGCGGCACAGATACGCAGTATTTT	CASSQGSGGTDTQYF
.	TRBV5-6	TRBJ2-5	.	TGTGCCAGCAGCTTGCTGTCTCGGACGGGACAAGAGACCCAGTACTTC	CASSLLSRTGQETQYF
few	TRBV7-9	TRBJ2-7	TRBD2	TGTGCCAGCAGCACAGCAGCGGGGACCACCTACGAGCAGTACTTC	CASSTAAGTTYEQYF
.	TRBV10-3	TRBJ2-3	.	TGTGCCATCAGTGAGTCGAGGGACACAGATACGCAGTATTTT	CAISESRDTDTQYF
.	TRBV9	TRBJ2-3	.	TGTGCCAGCAGCCTAGCGGGACAGGCACCTTCCGATACGCAGTATTTT	CASSLAGQAPSDTQYF
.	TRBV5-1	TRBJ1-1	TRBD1	TGCGCCAGCACCCCAGGGGGCAACGCGAACACTGAAGCTTTCTTT	CASTPGGNANTEAFF
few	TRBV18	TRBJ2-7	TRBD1	TGTGCCAGCTCGACAGGGACATTTTCCTACGAGCAGTACTTC	CASSTGTFSYEQYF
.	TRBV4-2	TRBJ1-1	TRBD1	TGTGCCAGCAGCCCTTATAGCCGGGACAGGGAGACTGAAGCTTTCTTT	CASSPYSRDRETEAFF
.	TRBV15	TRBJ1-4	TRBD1	TGTGCCACCAGCAGGGACCAGGGGGCGAATGAAAAACTGTTTTTT	CATSRDQGANEKLFF
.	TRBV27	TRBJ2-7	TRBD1	TGTGCCAGCAGCCGGGACAGGGCTTACGAGCAGTACTTC	CASSRDRAYEQYF
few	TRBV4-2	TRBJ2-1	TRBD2	TGTGCCAGCAGCCAAGCAGTTACTAGCGGGGGGGCGAATGAGCAGTTCTTC	CASSQAVTSGGANEQFF
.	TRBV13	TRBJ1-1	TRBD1	TGTGCCAGCAGCTTAGGGGACAGGAGGGTTGAAGCTTTCTTT	CASSLGDRRVEAFF
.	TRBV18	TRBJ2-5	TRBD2	TGTGCCAGCTCACCAATCACGGGACTAGAACAGACCCAGTACTTC	CASSPITGLEQTQYF
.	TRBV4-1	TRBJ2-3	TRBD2	TGCGCCAGCAGCGACTTAGGAGCGGGGAGCACAGATACGCAGTATTTT	CASSDLGAGSTDTQYF
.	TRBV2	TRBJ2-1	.	TGTGCCAGCAGTCCATGGCATGAGCAGTTCTTC	CASSPWHEQFF
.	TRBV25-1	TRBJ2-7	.	TGTGCCAGCAGTGAGGGGGGTCGTGGGTCCTCCGAGCAGTACTTC	CASSEGGRGSSEQYF
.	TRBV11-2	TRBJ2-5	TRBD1	TGTGCCAGCAGCCCTTGGGGTATTAGGGGGCTAGAGACCCAGTACTTC	CASSPWGIRGLETQYF
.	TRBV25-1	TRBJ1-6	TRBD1	TGTGCCAGCGCGGGACAGGGGGCGGTTCGTTCACCCCTCCACTTT	CASAGQGAVRSPLHF
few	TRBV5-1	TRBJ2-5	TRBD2	TGCGCCAGCAGCTCCGGACTAGCGGGGGCTCAAGAGACCCAGTACTTC	CASSSGLAGAQETQYF
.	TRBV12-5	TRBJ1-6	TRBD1	TGTGCTAGTGGTTTGCAAAGGGGGCTAGGCGATTCACCCCTCCACTTT	CASGLQRGLGDSPLHF
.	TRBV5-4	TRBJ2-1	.	TGTGCCAGCTCGGAGCTACATGAGCAGTTCTTC	CASSELHEQFF
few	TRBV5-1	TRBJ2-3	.	TGCGCCAGCAGCTTGTCAGGCACAGATACGCAGTATTTT	CASSLSGTDTQYF
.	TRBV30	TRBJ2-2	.	TGTGCCTGGAGGGTCCGTTGGGAGCGCTTGAACACCGGGGAGCTGTTTTTT	CAWRVRWERLNTGELFF
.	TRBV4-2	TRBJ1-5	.	TGTGCCAGCAGCCAGGAAAGTCCAGGGAGCAATCAGCCCCAGCATTTT	CASSQESPGSNQPQHF
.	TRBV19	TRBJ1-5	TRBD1	TGTGCCAGCCTGGACAGGGTTTACGGGAGTCATCAGCCCCAGCATTTT	CASLDRVYGSHQPQHF
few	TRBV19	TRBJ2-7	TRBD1	TGTGCCAGTAGTTTACAGGGGGATCCCTACGAGCAGTACTTC	CASSLQGDPYEQYF
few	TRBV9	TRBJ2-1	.	TGTGCCAGCAGCGTAGGAGGCGGGGGCTATGGCGAGCAGTTCTTC	CASSVGGGGYGEQFF
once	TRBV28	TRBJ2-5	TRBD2	TGTGCCAGCAGTCCGGGGGGAGAGACCCAGTACTTC	CASSPGGETQYF
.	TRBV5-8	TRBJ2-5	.	TGTGCCAGCAGCAACCAGGTATTGGAGACCCAGTACTTC	CASSNQVLETQYF
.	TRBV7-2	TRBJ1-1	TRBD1	TGTGCCAGCAGTTTCCGGGACAGGGGCACTGAAGCTTTCTTT	CASSFRDRGTEAFF
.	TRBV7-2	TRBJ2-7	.	TGTGCCAGCAGCCCCTTTACAGAGACCTCCTACGAGCAGTACTTC	CASSPFTETSYEQYF
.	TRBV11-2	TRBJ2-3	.	TGTGCCAGCAGCTTAGGCCTCAGGGCCTTCGAGGATACGCAGTATTTT	CASSLGLRAFEDTQYF
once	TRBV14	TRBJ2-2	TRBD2	TGTGCCAGCAGCCAAGATTTAGCGGGACTAGCGGGGGGGCAGTACACCGGGGAGCTGTTTTTT	CASSQDLAGLAGGQYTGELFF